Presented here are 12 T cell receptor beta chains from one specimen sequenced in a study of T cell responses to AZD1222 COVID-19 vaccine. The table came from immunoSEQ multiplex PCR; TCRdb's copy has only in-frame clones and leaves some out. Found here are about 150,000 clones, approximately 80% of them singletons; the top ten hold 4.1%. This specimen consisted of peripheral blood, obtained on day 0 of AZD1222 vaccination. All receptors derive from an adult in good health.

The gene calls are TRBV3-1 (or the pseudogene TRBV3-2) and TRBJ2-7; the D gene is possibly TRBD1 (6 bases). Germline lookup yields CDR1 LGHDT and CDR2 YNNKEL (reference sequence). V was clipped by 6 bases and J by 5 bases, with 20 bases between them. The CDR3 has 15 amino acids. Here the CDR3 DNA reads TGTGCCAGCAGGTACCACAGGGTTTTCAGGGACGAGCAGTACTTC. Translation gives CASRYHRVFRDEQYF.

The gene calls are TRBV6-6 and TRBJ1-1, with 8 positions matching TRBD1. The J segment lost 9 bases and the V segment lost 5 bases, leaving 5 bases of the junction unmatched. Germline-derived CDR1 and CDR2 are MNHNY and SVGAGI (reference sequence). The CDR3 has 12 amino acids. This chain's CDR3 is CASSDRDRQAFF. The CDR3 coding sequence is TGTGCCAGCAGTGATCGGGACAGGCAAGCTTTCTTT.

V is TRBV10-3 and J is TRBJ1-1, with D perhaps TRBD1 (5 bases). The CDR3 has 15 residues. V lost 6 bases and J lost 1, with 15 bases in between. The germline V gene has CDR1 ENHRY and CDR2 SYGVKD. Here the CDR3 DNA reads TGTGCCATCAGGGGGGGTGAGGGCTGGAACACTGAAGCTTTCTTT. Residues: CAIRGGEGWNTEAFF.

The table lists this clone with a count of one. The CDR3 sequence is CASSSLQGASGYTF. As DNA, the CDR3 is TGTGCCAGCAGCTCTTTACAGGGGGCTAGTGGCTACACCTTC. The chain combines TRBV7-2 with TRBJ1-2; TRBD1 matches at 9 bases. Germline CDR1 SGHTA, CDR2 FQGNSA. The CDR3 has 14 residues. Germline trimming cut 4 bases from V and 7 bases from J; bases unmatched to any gene: 7.

Note on this clone: Its ends do not fully match the called genes, so a read error is possible. The chain couples TRBV20-1 to TRBJ1-2; TRBD1 aligns across 8 bases. This CDR3 is 10 amino acids long. CDR1 is DFQATT, CDR2 SNEGSKA, per germline (reference sequence). The CDR3 bases are TGCAGTGCTAGGACAGGGGTTTCTAGCTTC. Protein product: CSARTGVSSF.

The chain employs TRBV5-5 and TRBJ2-7; 9 bases are a match to TRBD1. Germline assignment: CDR1 SGHKS and CDR2 YYEKEE (reference sequence). The ends lost 4 bases at V and 2 bases at J; junction bases unmatched: 7. This CDR3 has 15 residues. Written as DNA, the CDR3 is TGTGCCAGCAGCGCAGCCGGGACAGGGCCCTACGAGCAGTACTTC. Protein product: CASSAAGTGPYEQYF.

This clone was seen a single time. The DNA of the CDR3 is TGTGCCAGCAGTTCTCCCTGGACTAGCGGGGGGGGAGGGTCAGATACGCAGTATTTT. It translates to CASSSPWTSGGGGSDTQYF. V gene TRBV27 combines with J gene TRBJ2-3; TRBD2 agrees at 15 bases. This CDR3 contains 19 residues. J was trimmed by 4 bases and V by 4 bases; bases with no gene match: 12. CDR1 and CDR2 from the germline V gene are MNHEY and SMNVEV (reference sequence).

This clone was found a few times. The V and J genes are TRBV4-1 and TRBJ1-2; D perhaps matches TRBD1 (6 bases). This CDR3 is 15 amino acids long. Trimming pared 2 bases from V and 4 bases from J, leaving 14 bases between. Germline V lookup: CDR1 MGHRA, CDR2 YSYEKL. Written as DNA, the CDR3 is TGCGCCAGCAGCCAAAATACCGGGACATTCTATGGCTACACCTTC. Translating it yields CASSQNTGTFYGYTF.

V gene TRBV3-1 (or the pseudogene TRBV3-2) combines with J gene TRBJ1-2; D not certain. The CDR3 is 13 residues long. Deletions cut 1 base from V and 7 bases from J, with 10 bases between. Germline-derived CDR1 and CDR2 are LGHDT and YNNKEL (reference sequence). DNA for the CDR3: TGTGCCAGCAGCCAAGGACTCTCTGGTGGCTACACCTTC. Translating gives CASSQGLSGGYTF.

The V and J genes are TRBV6-5 and TRBJ1-2; weak D call: TRBD1 (5 bases). Trimming cost V 0 bases and J 7 bases, with 9 bases left between them. The germline gives CDR1 MNHEY, CDR2 SVGAGI. The CDR3 is 13 amino acids. The CDR3 region has the DNA TGTGCCAGCAGTTACTCCCGGCAGGGTGGCTACACCTTC. Translating gives CASSYSRQGGYTF.

The CDR3 DNA reads TGTGCCAGCAGCGTAGAGGGGGGGACCGATTCACCCCTCCACTTT. This encodes CASSVEGGTDSPLHF. The J gene is TRBJ1-6, the V gene TRBV9; tentatively, D is TRBD1 (6 bases). The CDR3 has 15 residues. Trimming took off 0 bases at V and 8 bases at J, with 12 bases between the two ends. Germline V gene lookup returns CDR1 SGDLS and CDR2 YYNGEE.

The chain joins TRBV19 to TRBJ1-5; no definite D call. The germline V and J ends were trimmed by 5 bases and 1 base, with 6 bases remaining between them. CDR1 and CDR2 from the germline V gene are LNHDA and SQIVND (reference sequence). The CDR3 has 13 amino acids. The DNA for the CDR3 is TGTGCCAGTAGTCTGGTGAGCAATCAGCCCCAGCATTTT. Protein product: CASSLVSNQPQHF.